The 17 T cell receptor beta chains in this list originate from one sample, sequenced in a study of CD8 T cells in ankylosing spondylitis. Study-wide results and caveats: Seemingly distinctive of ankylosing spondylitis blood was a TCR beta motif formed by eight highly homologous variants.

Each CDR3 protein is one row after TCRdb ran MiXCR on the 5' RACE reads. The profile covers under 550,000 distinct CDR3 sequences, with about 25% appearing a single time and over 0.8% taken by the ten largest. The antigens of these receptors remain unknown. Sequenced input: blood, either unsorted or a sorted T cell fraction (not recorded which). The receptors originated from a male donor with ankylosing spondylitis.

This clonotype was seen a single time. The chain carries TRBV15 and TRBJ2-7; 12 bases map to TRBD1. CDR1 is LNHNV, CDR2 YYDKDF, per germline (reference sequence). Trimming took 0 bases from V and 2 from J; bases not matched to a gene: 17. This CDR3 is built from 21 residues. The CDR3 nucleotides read TGTGCCACCAGCAGAGACCGGGACAGGGGGCTGTCTAGCGTTGATACCTACGAGCAGTACTTC. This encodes CATSRDRDRGLSSVDTYEQYF.

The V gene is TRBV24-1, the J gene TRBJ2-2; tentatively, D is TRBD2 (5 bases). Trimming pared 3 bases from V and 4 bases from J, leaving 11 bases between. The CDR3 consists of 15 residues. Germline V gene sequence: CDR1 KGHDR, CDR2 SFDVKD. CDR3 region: CATSDPGIFTGELFF. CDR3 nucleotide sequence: TGTGCCACCAGTGATCCGGGGATTTTCACCGGGGAGCTGTTTTTT.

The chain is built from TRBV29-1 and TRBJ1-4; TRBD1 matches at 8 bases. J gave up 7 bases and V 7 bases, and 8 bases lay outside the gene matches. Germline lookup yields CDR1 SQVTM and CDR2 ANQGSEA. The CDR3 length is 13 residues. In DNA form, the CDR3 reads TGCAGCGCCCGGACAGGGCGGGTTGAAAAACTGTTTTTT. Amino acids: CSARTGRVEKLFF. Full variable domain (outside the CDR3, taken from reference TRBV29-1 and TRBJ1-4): SAVISQKPSRDICQRGTSLTIQCQVDSQVTMMFWYRQQPGQSLTLIATANQGSEATYESGFVIDKFPISRPNLTFSTLTVSNMSPEDSSIYLCSARTGRVEKLFFGSGTQLSVL.

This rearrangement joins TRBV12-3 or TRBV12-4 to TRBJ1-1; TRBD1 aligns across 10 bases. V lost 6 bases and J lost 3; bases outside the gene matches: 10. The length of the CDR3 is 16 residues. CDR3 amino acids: CASRRPGTGAHTEAFF. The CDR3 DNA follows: TGTGCCAGCAGACGTCCCGGGACAGGGGCTCACACTGAAGCTTTCTTT.

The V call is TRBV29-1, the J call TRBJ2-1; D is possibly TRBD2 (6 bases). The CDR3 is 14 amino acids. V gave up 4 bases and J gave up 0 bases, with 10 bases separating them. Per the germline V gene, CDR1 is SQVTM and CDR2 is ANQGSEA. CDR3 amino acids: CSVGRGFSYNEQFF. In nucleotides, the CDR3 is TGCAGCGTTGGCCGGGGGTTCTCCTACAATGAGCAGTTCTTC.

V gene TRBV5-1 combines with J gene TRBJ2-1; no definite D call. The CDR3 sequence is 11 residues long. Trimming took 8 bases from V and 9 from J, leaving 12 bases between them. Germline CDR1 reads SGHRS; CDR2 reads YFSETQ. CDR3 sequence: CARQPTSEQFF. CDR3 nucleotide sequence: TGCGCCAGACAGCCGACCAGTGAGCAGTTCTTC.

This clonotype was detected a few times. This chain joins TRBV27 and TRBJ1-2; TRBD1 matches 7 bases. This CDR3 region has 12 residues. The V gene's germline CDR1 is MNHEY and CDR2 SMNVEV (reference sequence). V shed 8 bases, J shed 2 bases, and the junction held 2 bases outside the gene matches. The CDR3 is CASRDSNYGYTF. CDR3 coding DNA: TGTGCCAGCCGGGACAGCAACTATGGCTACACCTTC.

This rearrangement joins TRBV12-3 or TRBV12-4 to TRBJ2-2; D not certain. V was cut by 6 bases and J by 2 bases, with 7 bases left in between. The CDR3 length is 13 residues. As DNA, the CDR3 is TGTGCCAGCAGGGCCCTAAACACCGGGGAGCTGTTTTTT. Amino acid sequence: CASRALNTGELFF.

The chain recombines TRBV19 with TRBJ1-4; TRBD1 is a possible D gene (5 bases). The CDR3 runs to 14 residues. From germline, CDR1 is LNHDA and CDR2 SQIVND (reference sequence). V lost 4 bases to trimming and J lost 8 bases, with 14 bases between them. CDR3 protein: CASSRVTTGEKLFF. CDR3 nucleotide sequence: TGTGCCAGTAGTAGGGTCACAACAGGCGAAAAACTGTTTTTT.

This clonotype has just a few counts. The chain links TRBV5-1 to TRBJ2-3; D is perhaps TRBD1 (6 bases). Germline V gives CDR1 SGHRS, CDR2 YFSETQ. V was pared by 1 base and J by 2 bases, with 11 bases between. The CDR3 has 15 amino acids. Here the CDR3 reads CASSLTGLPTDTQYF. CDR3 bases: TGCGCCAGCAGCTTGACAGGGTTACCCACAGATACGCAGTATTTT. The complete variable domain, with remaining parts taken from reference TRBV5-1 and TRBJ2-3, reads KAGVTQTPRYLIKTRGQQVTLSCSPISGHRSVSWYQQTPGQGLQFLFEYFSETQRNKGNFPGRFSGRQFSNSRSEMNVSTLELGDSALYLCASSLTGLPTDTQYFGPGTRLTVL.

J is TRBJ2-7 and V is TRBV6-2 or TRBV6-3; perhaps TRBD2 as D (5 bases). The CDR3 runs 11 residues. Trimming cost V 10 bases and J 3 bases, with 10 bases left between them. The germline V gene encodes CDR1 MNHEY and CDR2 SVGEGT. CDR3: CATEGNYEQYF. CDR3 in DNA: TGTGCCACCGAGGGTAACTACGAGCAGTACTTC.

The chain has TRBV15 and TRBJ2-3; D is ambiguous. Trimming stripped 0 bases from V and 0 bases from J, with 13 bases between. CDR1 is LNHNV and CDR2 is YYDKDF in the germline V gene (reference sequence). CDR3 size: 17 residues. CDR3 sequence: CATSRDQVRWSTDTQYF. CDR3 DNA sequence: TGTGCCACCAGCAGAGATCAGGTTAGGTGGAGCACAGATACGCAGTATTTT. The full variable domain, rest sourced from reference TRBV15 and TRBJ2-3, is DAMVIQNPRYQVTQFGKPVTLSCSQTLNHNVMYWYQQKSSQAPKLLFHYYDKDFNNEADTPDNFQSRRPNTSFCFLDIRSPGLGDTAMYLCATSRDQVRWSTDTQYFGPGTRLTVL.

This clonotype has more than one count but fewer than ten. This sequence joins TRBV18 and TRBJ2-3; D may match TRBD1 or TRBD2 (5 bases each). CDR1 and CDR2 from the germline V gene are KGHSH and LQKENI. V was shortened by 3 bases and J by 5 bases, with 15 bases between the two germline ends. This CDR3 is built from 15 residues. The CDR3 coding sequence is TGTGCCAGCTCACCTTGGCAGGGAGAGGTAGATACGCAGTATTTT. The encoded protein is CASSPWQGEVDTQYF.

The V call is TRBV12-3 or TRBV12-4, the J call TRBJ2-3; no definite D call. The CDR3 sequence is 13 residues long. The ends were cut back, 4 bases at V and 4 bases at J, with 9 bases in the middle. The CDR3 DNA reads TGTGCCAGCAGTTGGTCCCGGGCAGATACGCAGTATTTT. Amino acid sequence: CASSWSRADTQYF.

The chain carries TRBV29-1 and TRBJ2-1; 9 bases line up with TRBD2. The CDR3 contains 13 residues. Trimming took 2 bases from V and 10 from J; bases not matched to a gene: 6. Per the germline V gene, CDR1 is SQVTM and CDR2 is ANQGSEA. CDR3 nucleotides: TGCAGCGTTGAACCAGCGGGAGGAGGGGAGCAGTTCTTC. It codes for CSVEPAGGGEQFF.

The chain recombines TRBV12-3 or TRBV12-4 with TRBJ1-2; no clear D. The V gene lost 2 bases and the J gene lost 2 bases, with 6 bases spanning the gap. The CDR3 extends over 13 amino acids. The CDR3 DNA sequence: TGTGCCAGCAGTTTACCGGGGAACTATGGCTACACCTTC. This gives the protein CASSLPGNYGYTF.

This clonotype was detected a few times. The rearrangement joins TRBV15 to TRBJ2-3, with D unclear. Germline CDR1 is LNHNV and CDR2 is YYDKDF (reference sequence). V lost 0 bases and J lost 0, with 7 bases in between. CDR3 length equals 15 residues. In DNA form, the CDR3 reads TGTGCCACCAGCAGAGAAGGGAAGAGCACAGATACGCAGTATTTT. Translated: CATSREGKSTDTQYF.